The rows below give T cell receptor beta chains drawn from one sample of a study of CD8+CD57+ T cells in acquired aplastic anemia. TCRdb passed the reads through MiXCR, listing each CDR3 protein once. The sample yields 160,000 or so distinct CDR3 sequences, more than 45% seen once. The source material was sorted CD4+, CD8+, or CD8+CD57+ T cells (not recorded which) from PBMCs. These receptors were taken from a human donor with aplastic anemia. Both conserved end residues are part of each CDR3. D genes are given only for firm matches. Clone size is given for some rows only: seen once, a few or many times, or a class if the clone is expanded.

D gene,clone size,V gene,J gene,CDR3 protein,CDR3 DNA
TRBD2,few,TRBV29-1,TRBJ2-2,CSVIGGGHTGELFF,TGCAGCGTCATTGGGGGAGGGCACACCGGGGAGCTGTTTTTT
TRBD1,NA,TRBV19,TRBJ1-2,CASRTPTGVYGYTF,TGTGCCAGTAGGACACCGACAGGGGTCTATGGCTACACCTTC
TRBD2,NA,TRBV24-1,TRBJ2-1,CATSDWGLPRNEQFF,TGTGCCACCAGTGATTGGGGACTACCCCGTAATGAGCAGTTCTTC
TRBD1,NA,TRBV5-4,TRBJ2-7,CASSLGQGREEQYF,TGTGCCAGCAGCTTGGGACAGGGTAGGGAGGAGCAGTACTTC
NA,many,TRBV20-1,TRBJ2-5,CSATAGTSRETQYF,TGCAGTGCTACAGCCGGGACCTCCAGGGAGACCCAGTACTTC
TRBD1,many,TRBV5-5,TRBJ2-5,CASSLGGTGKETQYF,TGTGCCAGCAGCTTGGGCGGGACAGGGAAAGAGACCCAGTACTTC
NA,NA,TRBV24-1,TRBJ2-3,CATSDDPDTQYF,TGTGCCACCAGTGATGACCCAGATACGCAGTATTTT
NA,NA,TRBV11-1,TRBJ2-1,CASSSTGTVHNEQFF,TGTGCCAGCAGCTCGACCGGGACGGTACACAATGAGCAGTTCTTC
NA,many,TRBV19,TRBJ1-2,CASRMDGTANYGYTF,TGTGCCAGTAGGATGGACGGCACAGCTAACTATGGCTACACCTTC
TRBD1,NA,TRBV29-1,TRBJ1-6,CSVGQGARSYNSPLHF,TGCAGCGTAGGACAGGGGGCGCGATCCTATAATTCACCCCTCCACTTT
NA,NA,TRBV2,TRBJ2-3,CASMQRGVDTQYF,TGTGCCAGCATGCAGCGCGGAGTGGATACGCAGTATTTT
TRBD1,NA,TRBV20-1,TRBJ2-7,CSATTGTGDYEQYF,TGCAGTGCAACCACCGGGACAGGGGACTACGAGCAGTACTTC
NA,many,TRBV6-5,TRBJ1-2,CASRRHQGQDSYGYTF,TGTGCCAGCAGGCGACACCAGGGACAAGACTCCTATGGCTACACCTTC
NA,NA,TRBV6-1,TRBJ2-2,CASTQGGGSNTGELLF,TGTGCCAGCACCCAGGGTGGCGGTTCGAACACCGGGGAGCTGCTTTTT
NA,NA,TRBV12-3/TRBV12-4,TRBJ2-2,CASSPGTTGPIGELFF,TGTGCCAGCAGTCCCGGGACCACCGGTCCTATCGGGGAGCTGTTTTTT
TRBD1,NA,TRBV7-2,TRBJ1-5,CASSGTGTVNQPQHF,TGTGCCAGCAGCGGAACCGGGACAGTCAATCAGCCCCAGCATTTT